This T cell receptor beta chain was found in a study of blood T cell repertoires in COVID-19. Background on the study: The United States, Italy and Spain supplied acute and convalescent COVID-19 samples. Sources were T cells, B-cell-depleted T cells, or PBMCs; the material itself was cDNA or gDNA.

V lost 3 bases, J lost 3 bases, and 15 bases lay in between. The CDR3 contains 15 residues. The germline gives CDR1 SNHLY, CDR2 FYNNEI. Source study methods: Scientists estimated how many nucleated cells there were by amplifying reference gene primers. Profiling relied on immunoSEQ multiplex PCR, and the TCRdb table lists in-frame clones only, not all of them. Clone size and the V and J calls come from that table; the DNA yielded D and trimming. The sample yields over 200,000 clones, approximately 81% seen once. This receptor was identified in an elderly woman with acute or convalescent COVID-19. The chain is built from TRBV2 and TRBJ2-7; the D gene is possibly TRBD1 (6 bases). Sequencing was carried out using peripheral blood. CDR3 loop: CASSERGFRGYEQYF. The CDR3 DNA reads TGTGCCAGCAGTGAGAGGGGGTTTCGGGGCTACGAGCAGTACTTC. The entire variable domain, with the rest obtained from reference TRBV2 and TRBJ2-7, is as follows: EPEVTQTPSHQVTQMGQEVILRCVPISNHLYFYWYRQILGQKVEFLVSFYNNEISEKSEIFDDQFSVERPDGSNFTLKIRSTKLEDSAMYFCASSERGFRGYEQYFGPGTRLTVT.